The T cell receptor beta chain described here comes from a study of Graves' ophthalmopathy and Graves' hyperthyroidism. About the research overall: Sampling took place at initial diagnosis, with peripheral blood obtained before any treatment. Overall study findings and caveats: Most thyroid-expanded clonotypes exceeding 0.001 frequency were also found in blood.

TCR beta CDR3 amplification used RNA transcripts. An initial RT-PCR round employing HTBI primers preceded a second-round multiplex PCR. TCRdb re-called the multiplex PCR reads through MiXCR, storing one row per CDR3 protein. The sample carries some 350,000 distinct CDR3 sequences, approximately 18% recorded once. Thyroid ultrasound, orbital computed tomography, TRAb, serum thyroxine and clinical symptoms formed the basis of diagnosis. Regarding this clonotype: Its antigen is still unknown.

This CDR3 has 14 amino acids. V was trimmed by 2 bases and J by 6 bases, leaving 14 bases between them. The sample comprised peripheral blood. This clonotype was obtained from an adult woman with stable Graves' hyperthyroidism. The chain employs TRBV12-3 or TRBV12-4 and TRBJ2-7; D not certain. The CDR3 bases are TGTGCCAGCAGTTTATTCCTCGGCTGGTCCGAGCAGTACTTC. Its protein product is CASSLFLGWSEQYF.